The rows below give T cell receptor beta chains drawn from one sample of a study of control samples from healthy donors and cancer patients. Assay: immunoSEQ multiplex PCR; the TCRdb copy retains only in-frame clones and omits some. The sample lists under 200,000 clones, roughly 94% occurring once. The source material was PBMCs. The receptors here all came from a man aged 55 to 69 with colorectal cancer. CDR3s include the opening cysteine and the closing phenylalanine or tryptophan. D genes are given only for firm matches. The size of a clone is reported for some rows only, either as once, few or many, or as a class for expanded clones.

size | J | D | V | CDR3 | DNA
- | TRBJ1-2 | - | TRBV6-5 | CASSYSGTGNYGYTF | TGTGCCAGCAGTTACTCAGGCACCGGGAACTATGGCTACACCTTC
once | TRBJ2-3 | TRBD1 | TRBV19 | CASSAQGAGGTDTQYF | TGTGCCAGTAGTGCCCAAGGGGCAGGGGGAACAGATACGCAGTATTTT
once | TRBJ1-1 | TRBD1 | TRBV19 | CASSDRADTEAFF | TGTGCCAGTAGTGACAGGGCCGACACTGAAGCTTTCTTT
- | TRBJ2-5 | TRBD2 | TRBV7-2 | CASSQFGLAGGETQYF | TGTGCCAGCAGCCAATTCGGACTAGCGGGGGGAGAGACCCAGTACTTC
- | TRBJ1-2 | - | TRBV19 | CASRETGNYGYTF | TGTGCCAGTAGGGAGACAGGCAACTATGGCTACACCTTC
- | TRBJ2-5 | - | TRBV6-2/TRBV6-3 | CASSSRTGVQYF | TGTGCCAGCAGTTCCCGGACTGGTGTTCAGTACTTC
- | TRBJ1-1 | TRBD1 | TRBV5-1 | CASSSGQGLSAEAFF | TGCGCCAGCAGCTCGGGACAGGGGTTGAGCGCTGAAGCTTTCTTT
- | TRBJ2-3 | - | TRBV27 | CASSWGSRSGTDTQYF | TGTGCCAGCAGTTGGGGCAGCCGATCAGGGACAGATACGCAGTATTTT
- | TRBJ2-3 | TRBD2 | TRBV19 | CASSADSGGAEDTQYF | TGTGCCAGTAGTGCTGACAGCGGGGGGGCCGAAGATACGCAGTATTTT
few | TRBJ2-5 | - | TRBV28 | CASGGETQYF | TGTGCCAGCGGAGGCGAGACCCAGTACTTC
once | TRBJ1-1 | - | TRBV5-4 | CASSATANTEAFF | TGTGCCAGCAGCGCGACAGCTAACACTGAAGCTTTCTTT
- | TRBJ1-4 | - | TRBV30 | CAWSEGVGATNEKLFF | TGTGCCTGGAGTGAGGGGGTAGGGGCAACTAATGAAAAACTGTTTTTT
- | TRBJ1-3 | - | TRBV3-1/TRBV3-2 | CASSQETGNTIYF | TGTGCCAGCAGCCAAGAAACTGGAAACACCATATATTTT
- | TRBJ2-7 | TRBD2 | TRBV11-3 | CASSQSGGDYEQYF | TGTGCCAGCAGCCAGTCCGGGGGGGACTACGAGCAGTACTTC
- | TRBJ1-6 | - | TRBV6-5 | CASSPRTANSPLHF | TGTGCCAGCAGCCCGAGGACAGCAAATTCACCCCTCCACTTT
- | TRBJ1-4 | - | TRBV6-2/TRBV6-3 | CASSYTGSTNEKLFF | TGTGCCAGCAGTTACACAGGCTCTACTAATGAAAAACTGTTTTTT
- | TRBJ2-7 | - | TRBV29-1 | CSVARGPEYEQYF | TGCAGCGTCGCCAGGGGTCCCGAATACGAGCAGTACTTC
- | TRBJ2-2 | - | TRBV6-6 | CASSYAQGNTGELFF | TGTGCCAGCAGTTACGCACAGGGGAACACCGGGGAGCTGTTTTTT
- | TRBJ2-3 | TRBD1 | TRBV5-6 | CASSLWDRDLYGQYF | TGTGCCAGCAGCTTGTGGGACAGGGACTTATACGGGCAGTATTTT
- | TRBJ1-2 | - | TRBV29-1 | CSVGLTGDYGYTF | TGCAGCGTTGGCCTGACAGGTGACTATGGCTACACCTTC
few | TRBJ1-5 | - | TRBV6-1 | CASSATGQGRNQPQHF | TGTGCCAGCAGTGCCACAGGCCAGGGGCGCAATCAGCCCCAGCATTTT
- | TRBJ2-7 | TRBD2 | TRBV19 | CASTSGNYEQYF | TGTGCCAGTACCAGCGGGAACTACGAGCAGTACTTC
once | TRBJ1-2 | - | TRBV10-3 | CAISESVGHYGYTF | TGTGCCATCAGTGAGTCGGTAGGGCACTATGGCTACACCTTC
once | TRBJ1-1 | - | TRBV7-9 | CASSPDSLHTEAFF | TGTGCCAGCAGCCCGGACAGTCTGCACACTGAAGCTTTCTTT
- | TRBJ1-2 | TRBD1 | TRBV6-2/TRBV6-3 | CASRYRGNYGYTF | TGTGCCAGCAGGTACAGGGGTAACTATGGCTACACCTTC
- | TRBJ2-2 | - | TRBV19 | CASSRLGATGELFF | TGTGCCAGTAGTCGCCTGGGAGCCACCGGGGAGCTGTTTTTT
once | TRBJ2-5 | TRBD1 | TRBV6-6 | CASSPLGTGPSGETQYF | TGTGCCAGCAGTCCACTCGGGACAGGGCCGTCCGGGGAGACCCAGTACTTC
- | TRBJ1-4 | TRBD1 | TRBV28 | CASTPNRGGEKLFF | TGTGCCAGCACCCCCAACAGGGGTGGTGAAAAACTGTTTTTT
- | TRBJ2-2 | - | TRBV10-2 | CASSELYTGELFF | TGCGCCAGCAGTGAGCTGTACACCGGGGAGCTGTTTTTT
- | TRBJ2-1 | TRBD1 | TRBV19 | CASSNRDSHNEQFF | TGTGCCAGTAGTAACCGGGACAGCCACAATGAGCAGTTCTTC
- | TRBJ2-5 | TRBD2 | TRBV9 | CASSVGGTSGGAVWETQYF | TGTGCCAGCAGCGTAGGCGGGACTAGCGGGGGGGCCGTCTGGGAGACCCAGTACTTC
- | TRBJ2-3 | TRBD1 | TRBV24-1 | CATSARDRGVTDTQYF | TGTGCCACCAGTGCACGGGACAGGGGCGTCACAGATACGCAGTATTTT
once | TRBJ2-3 | - | TRBV7-8 | CASSFQGIASTDTQYF | TGTGCCAGCAGCTTCCAGGGAATAGCTAGCACAGATACGCAGTATTTT
few | TRBJ2-3 | TRBD2 | TRBV9 | CASSVAAAGGTDTQYF | TGTGCCAGCAGCGTAGCGGCAGCGGGGGGCACAGATACGCAGTATTTT
- | TRBJ2-5 | TRBD2 | TRBV7-2 | CASSLVTGGLLETQYF | TGTGCCAGCAGCTTAGTGACGGGGGGGTTACTGGAGACCCAGTACTTC
- | TRBJ1-5 | - | TRBV27 | CASRGGISNQPQHF | TGTGCCAGCAGGGGTGGAATTAGCAATCAGCCCCAGCATTTT
- | TRBJ1-5 | TRBD1 | TRBV19 | CATTGDRWQPQHF | TGTGCCACCACAGGGGACCGCTGGCAGCCCCAGCATTTT
- | TRBJ1-2 | - | TRBV3-1/TRBV3-2 | CASSQDSAGQYGYTF | TGTGCCAGCAGCCAAGATTCCGCGGGGCAATATGGCTACACCTTC
- | TRBJ2-7 | TRBD1 | TRBV3-1/TRBV3-2 | CASSQQGQGAYEQYF | TGTGCCAGCAGCCAACAGGGACAGGGGGCCTACGAGCAGTACTTC
once | TRBJ2-7 | - | TRBV6-2/TRBV6-3 | CASSYAGPHEQYF | TGTGCCAGCAGTTACGCGGGGCCGCACGAGCAGTACTTC
once | TRBJ2-7 | - | TRBV27 | CASRDHGGDEQYF | TGTGCCAGCAGGGATCACGGTGGCGACGAGCAGTACTTC
- | TRBJ1-3 | TRBD1 | TRBV6-5 | CASSYGQGASGNTIYF | TGTGCCAGCAGTTACGGACAGGGGGCGAGTGGAAACACCATATATTTT
- | TRBJ1-4 | TRBD1 | TRBV9 | CASREGAPNEKLFF | TGTGCCAGCAGAGAGGGGGCACCTAATGAAAAACTGTTTTTT
- | TRBJ1-2 | - | TRBV4-2 | CASSQGGVLVYYGYTF | TGTGCCAGCAGCCAAGGAGGGGTTCTGGTTTACTATGGCTACACCTTC
- | TRBJ1-6 | TRBD1 | TRBV19 | CASSIKGTGGSPLHF | TGTGCCAGTAGTATTAAGGGGACAGGGGGCTCACCCCTCCACTTT
- | TRBJ2-5 | TRBD2 | TRBV19 | CASSIVAGTETQYF | TGTGCCAGTAGTATAGTAGCGGGGACTGAGACCCAGTACTTC
- | TRBJ2-7 | - | TRBV11-2 | CASSSSSYEQYF | TGTGCCAGCAGCTCATCATCCTACGAGCAGTACTTC
- | TRBJ2-7 | TRBD1 | TRBV27 | CASSLSVGDREHEQYF | TGTGCCAGCAGCCTTTCCGTAGGGGACAGGGAGCACGAGCAGTACTTC
- | TRBJ1-5 | TRBD1 | TRBV2 | CASRVTGVGQPQHF | TGTGCCAGCAGGGTGACAGGGGTTGGTCAGCCCCAGCATTTT
- | TRBJ2-7 | TRBD1 | TRBV7-2 | CASSVRQGAYEQYF | TGTGCCAGCAGCGTCCGACAGGGAGCCTACGAGCAGTACTTC
- | TRBJ1-2 | - | TRBV19 | CASSGQDYGYTF | TGTGCCAGTAGTGGGCAGGACTATGGCTACACCTTC
- | TRBJ1-5 | TRBD1 | TRBV19 | CASSIKKGAKGNQPQHF | TGTGCCAGTAGTATTAAAAAGGGGGCGAAGGGCAATCAGCCCCAGCATTTT
- | TRBJ1-4 | TRBD1 | TRBV4-3 | CASSQDGRTGFNEKLFF | TGCGCCAGCAGCCAAGATGGGCGGACAGGTTTTAATGAAAAACTGTTTTTT
- | TRBJ1-1 | - | TRBV18 | CASSPRRDMNTEAFF | TGTGCCAGCTCACCACGGAGGGACATGAACACTGAAGCTTTCTTT
once | TRBJ2-5 | - | TRBV28 | CASSPYLRGSGETQYF | TGTGCCAGCAGTCCTTACCTCAGGGGTTCAGGGGAGACCCAGTACTTC
- | TRBJ1-5 | - | TRBV7-9 | CASSLEGAQPQHF | TGTGCCAGCAGCTTAGAAGGGGCTCAGCCCCAGCATTTT
- | TRBJ1-4 | TRBD1 | TRBV6-5 | CASSQRGGGNEKLFF | TGTGCCAGCAGCCAAAGAGGGGGCGGTAATGAAAAACTGTTTTTT
- | TRBJ2-2 | - | TRBV10-1 | CASSEGSSPNTGELFF | TGCGCCAGCAGTGAAGGGAGCTCACCGAACACCGGGGAGCTGTTTTTT
- | TRBJ1-2 | - | TRBV6-5 | CAALRDTEYGYTF | TGTGCCGCCTTGCGGGACACGGAATATGGCTACACCTTC